This note documents a single T cell receptor (beta chain) sequence. Its antigen is not identified. Each patient's relapse followed autologous stem cell transplantation, and brentuximab vedotin exposure varied. Magnetic negative selection was used to purify CD8+ T cells from thawed PBMCs. The data stem from a study of PD-1 blockade in classical Hodgkin lymphoma. Across the study: Patients were administered nivolumab (3 mg/kg intravenously) every 2 weeks.

TCRdb's table, derived via immunoSEQ multiplex PCR, lists solely in-frame clones and lacks some. This table has 10,000 to 15,000 clones, more than 65% appearing once. Germline V gene sequence: CDR1 LNHNV, CDR2 YYDKDF (reference sequence). The V and J ends lost 9 bases and 2 bases, in that order; junction bases with no gene match: 4. The length of the CDR3 is 13 residues. The study, taken as a whole, reports: CD4+ TCR diversity climbed significantly by C4D1, unlike CD8+ TCR diversity. Those starting nivolumab under 1 year post-ASCT were excluded. Lower baseline TCR diversity marked trial partial responders and progressors.

This TCR came from a human donor with classical Hodgkin lymphoma. V is TRBV15 and J is TRBJ2-5, with 9 bases identical to TRBD2. Sequencing used CD8+ T cells from blood, obtained at baseline. The CDR3 DNA sequence: TGTGCCACGGCGGGGGGGCAACAAGAGACCCAGTACTTC. This translates into CATAGGQQETQYF.